The next 30 T cell receptor beta chains were all read from a single sample in a study of breast tumors, draining lymph nodes, adjacent tissues. Axillary draining lymph nodes of breast cancer patients supplied the node samples. TCRdb reprocessed the multiplex PCR reads with MiXCR, giving one entry per CDR3 protein. The top ten clones hold 8.1% of a sample with about 89,000 distinct CDR3 sequences, approximately 29% of them seen once. Sequenced input: axillary lymph node tissue. These receptor sequences come from a female donor with breast cancer. Some clones in this sample may be carry-over from other donors' samples.

In its sample, this clonotype was seen many times. V and J are TRBV28 and TRBJ2-6; 8 bases agree with TRBD1. V gave up 2 bases and J gave up 0 bases; unmatched junction bases: 15. Per the germline V gene, CDR1 is MDHEN and CDR2 is SYDVKM. This CDR3 region has 21 residues. The DNA for the CDR3 is TGTGCCAGCAGTTTAAATCCGGGACAGGTAAAGTCGGGCTCTGGGGCCAACGTCCTGACTTTC. Protein product: CASSLNPGQVKSGSGANVLTF.

Ten or more counts support this clonotype. V and J are TRBV13 and TRBJ2-2; D is unclear. Per germline, CDR1 PRHDT and CDR2 FYEKMQ (reference sequence). Deletions cut 3 bases from V and 8 bases from J, with 4 bases between. This CDR3 comprises 11 residues. CDR3 bases: TGTGCCAGCAGCTTTACTGGGGAGCTGTTTTTT. The encoded protein is CASSFTGELFF.

This clonotype was counted ten times or more. The V gene is TRBV10-3, the J gene TRBJ2-4; 11 bases align to TRBD2. The CDR3 is 18 residues long. CDR1 is ENHRY, CDR2 SYGVKD, per germline. V shed 1 base and J 0 bases; nucleotides not matched to a gene: 5. The DNA of the CDR3 is TGTGCCATCAGTGAGTTAGCGGGAGGGGACCCAGCCAAAAACATTCAGTACTTC. Amino acids: CAISELAGGDPAKNIQYF.

CDR3 sequence reads: CASSFQLRDTQYF. Here the CDR3 DNA reads TGTGCCAGCAGTTTTCAGTTGCGAGATACGCAGTATTTT. The chain recombines TRBV28 with TRBJ2-3; no clear D. V shed 3 bases and J shed 5 bases, with 9 bases lying between them. CDR1 and CDR2 (germline): MDHEN, SYDVKM. This CDR3 region has 13 residues.

V gene TRBV6-2 or TRBV6-3 combines with J gene TRBJ2-1; D is unresolved. V was cut by 3 bases and J by 10 bases, with 10 bases left in between. The CDR3 is 12 residues long. Per the germline V gene, CDR1 is MNHEY and CDR2 is SVGEGT. CDR3 sequence (DNA): TGTGCCAGCAGTTATTCCACCTACGAGCAGTTCTTC. Translated, it gives CASSYSTYEQFF.

Concerning this clonotype itself: Given a much more abundant clone one base away, this may be a read error. This CDR3 fails to terminate in the conserved phenylalanine or tryptophan, so it likely reflects a read error. The chain has TRBV5-6 and TRBJ2-2; 7 nucleotides line up with TRBD1. V lost 1 base to trimming and J lost 5 bases; unmatched junction nucleotides: 5. Germline loops: CDR1 SGHDT, CDR2 YYEEEE. The length of the CDR3 is 15 residues. CDR3 DNA sequence: TGTGCCAGCAGCTTGAGGACAGGTGGGACCGGGGAGCTGTTTCTT. Its protein product is CASSLRTGGTGELFL.

This clonotype has at least ten counts. Here the CDR3 DNA reads TGTGCCAGCAGCTTGGTAGATACCGGGGAGCTGTTTTTT. Its translation: CASSLVDTGELFF. The chain recombines TRBV11-3 with TRBJ2-2; D is unclear. The V and J ends lost 3 bases and 5 bases respectively, with 7 bases between them. CDR1 is SGHNT and CDR2 is YENEEA in the germline V gene. The CDR3 runs to 13 residues.

In regard to this clonotype: At one end, the junction sequence differs from germline, possibly due to a read error. The gene calls are TRBV20-1 and TRBJ2-7; possibly TRBD2 for D (6 bases). CDR3 length: 13 amino acids. CDR1 is DFQATT, CDR2 SNEGSKA, per germline (reference sequence). The CDR3 is CSASGGNTGELYF. Here the CDR3 DNA reads TGCAGTGCTAGCGGGGGTAACACCGGGGAGCTGTACTTC.

This chain connects TRBV10-2 to TRBJ2-7, with D possibly matching TRBD2 (6 bases). CDR3 length: 15 amino acids. Per germline, CDR1 WSHSY and CDR2 SAAADI. Deletions cut 6 bases from V and 2 bases from J, with 17 bases between. In nucleotides, the CDR3 is TGCGCCAGCAGAGAGACCGGGACTCCAACCTACGAGCAGTACTTC. It is translated as CASRETGTPTYEQYF.

The rearrangement uses TRBV19 and TRBJ1-2; D call uncertain. The length of the CDR3 is 15 residues. Germline V gene data show CDR1 as LNHDA and CDR2 as SQIVND (reference sequence). Trimming removed 7 bases from V and 3 bases from J, with 18 bases in between. CDR3 amino acids: CASTQLGGLDYGYTF. The CDR3 DNA reads as TGTGCCAGTACCCAACTGGGAGGACTAGACTATGGCTACACCTTC.

There are many counts of this clonotype. V gene TRBV4-3 combines with J gene TRBJ2-1; the match to TRBD1 covers 8 bases. CDR3 length equals 14 residues. After removal of 4 bases from V and 8 bases from J, the junction contained 7 bases not matched to a gene. The V gene's germline CDR1 is LGHNA and CDR2 YSLEER. CDR3 protein: CASSRDRGRDEQFF. The CDR3 nucleotides are TGCGCCAGCAGCCGCGACAGGGGCCGGGATGAGCAGTTCTTC.

This chain links TRBV10-3 with TRBJ1-2, with 8 positions matching TRBD1. Germline trimming cut 2 bases from V and 7 bases from J; bases unmatched to any gene: 3. CDR3 length: 13 amino acids. Germline assignment: CDR1 ENHRY and CDR2 SYGVKD. Here the CDR3 reads CAISEQQGVGYTF. The CDR3 coding sequence is TGTGCCATCAGTGAGCAACAGGGGGTTGGCTACACCTTC.

The chain is built from TRBV20-1 and TRBJ1-2; D not resolved. With 7 bases removed from V and 5 bases from J, the gap between germline ends came to 17 bases. The CDR3 is 13 residues long. Germline lookup yields CDR1 DFQATT and CDR2 SNEGSKA (reference sequence). The CDR3 here is CSGAGRGVYGYTF. CDR3 DNA: TGCAGTGGGGCAGGACGGGGTGTGTATGGCTACACCTTC.

This clonotype was recorded a few times. A much larger clone is a single base away; this may be a read error. This sequence joins TRBV5-1 and TRBJ2-5, with D possibly TRBD2 on 5 matching bases. This CDR3 comprises 14 residues. V lost 4 bases, J lost 1 base, and 11 bases lay in between. The V gene's germline CDR1 is SGHRS and CDR2 YFSETQ. CDR3 sequence: CASSPGNSQETQYF. The CDR3 nucleotides are TGCGCCAGCAGCCCCGGGAACAGCCAAGAGACCCAGTACTTC. The entire variable domain, with the rest obtained from reference TRBV5-1 and TRBJ2-5, is as follows: KAGVTQTPRYLIKTRGQQVTLSCSPISGHRSVSWYQQTPGQGLQFLFEYFSETQRNKGNFPGRFSGRQFSNSRSEMNVSTLELGDSALYLCASSPGNSQETQYFGPGTRLLVL.

At least ten counts were recorded for this clonotype. The chain couples TRBV9 to TRBJ2-1, with D uncertain. CDR1 is SGDLS and CDR2 is YYNGEE in the germline V gene. The CDR3 is 15 residues long. Deletions cut 0 bases from V and 5 bases from J, with 12 bases between. The DNA of the CDR3 is TGTGCCAGCAGCGTAGACCCCACGTTGGACAATGAGCAGTTCTTC. Protein sequence: CASSVDPTLDNEQFF.

The genes are TRBV7-9 and TRBJ2-5; 11 positions agree with TRBD1. The CDR3 length is 16 residues. V trimming: 2 bases; J trimming: 4 bases; junction bases outside the gene matches: 6. Germline values: CDR1 SEHNR, CDR2 FQNEAQ (reference sequence). CDR3 bases: TGTGCCAGCAGCTTAAGTTTGGGGACAGGGGGAGAGACCCAGTACTTC. Translated: CASSLSLGTGGETQYF.

The chain couples TRBV20-1 to TRBJ1-2; no clear D gene. The CDR3 is made up of 15 amino acids. The V gene lost 0 bases and the J gene lost 0 bases, with 11 bases spanning the gap. Germline CDR1 and CDR2: DFQATT and SNEGSKA (reference sequence). CDR3 coding DNA: TGCAGTGCTAGAGAAGGCCTCAGTCCTAACTATGGCTACACCTTC. Encoded protein: CSAREGLSPNYGYTF.

This clonotype was counted at least ten times. The V gene is TRBV20-1, the J gene TRBJ1-1, with TRBD1 as a possible D gene (6 bases). V was cut by 2 bases and J by 5 bases, with 18 bases left in between. Germline V gives CDR1 DFQATT, CDR2 SNEGSKA (reference sequence). CDR3 size: 15 residues. The CDR3 here is CSARMVGTRGTEAFF. The CDR3 region has the DNA TGCAGTGCTAGAATGGTAGGCACGAGGGGGACTGAAGCTTTCTTT.

This clonotype came up many times. A much larger clone differs by one base, so this may be a read error. The CDR3 bases are TGTGCCAGCAGGCTAGCGGGGAGCTCCTACGAGCAGTCCTTC. This translates into CASRLAGSSYEQSF. V and J are TRBV14 and TRBJ2-7; 9 bases map to TRBD2. Germline loops: CDR1 SGHDN, CDR2 FVKESK. This CDR3 comprises 14 residues.

This clonotype was observed many times. The chain has TRBV20-1 and TRBJ2-7; D gene uncertain. The V gene lost 0 bases and the J gene lost 3 bases, with 18 bases spanning the gap. CDR3 length: 16 residues. The germline CDR1 and CDR2 sequences are DFQATT and SNEGSKA (reference sequence). This CDR3 is CSARDEAKVSLYEQYF. In DNA, the CDR3 is TGCAGTGCTAGAGATGAGGCGAAGGTCTCTCTCTACGAGCAGTACTTC.

This clonotype was detected many times. The chain carries TRBV4-3 and TRBJ2-5, with D possibly matching TRBD2 (6 bases). V shed 0 bases and J shed 7 bases, with 18 bases lying between them. In germline, CDR1 is LGHNA, CDR2 YSLEER. The length of the CDR3 is 16 residues. CDR3 amino acids: CASSQELLPGVGTQYF. Written as DNA, the CDR3 is TGCGCCAGCAGCCAAGAATTGCTTCCGGGGGTGGGGACCCAGTACTTC.

Only one count was recorded for this clonotype. No DNA is shown, since the ends of the CDR3 on it are uncertain; the CDR3 is the one TCRdb lists. V usage is TRBV2 and J usage is TRBJ2-2; the D call of TRBD1 is as the table states it, not checked on the DNA. The CDR3 has 20 amino acids, counting both end residues. From germline, CDR1 is SNHLY and CDR2 FYNNEI. This CDR3 reads CAGGQGYEQYFGPGTRELFF.

This clonotype appeared many times. V usage is TRBV20-1 and J usage is TRBJ2-1; 11 bases line up with TRBD2. V lost 4 bases to trimming and J lost 7 bases; unmatched junction nucleotides: 9. Germline CDR1 and CDR2: DFQATT and SNEGSKA (reference sequence). This CDR3 region has 15 residues. For the CDR3, the DNA is TGCAGTGCTACCCACTTAGCGGGAGGGGAGAATGAGCAGTTCTTC. It translates to CSATHLAGGENEQFF.

This clonotype was seen at least ten times. The chain joins TRBV28 to TRBJ2-3; perhaps D is TRBD1 or TRBD2 (6 bases each). V dropped 7 bases and J dropped 4 bases, with 21 bases sitting between them. CDR1 MDHEN and CDR2 SYDVKM come from the germline V gene. The CDR3 covers 16 residues. CDR3 protein: CASTQARGVGSDTQYF. CDR3 DNA sequence: TGTGCCAGCACACAAGCTAGGGGGGTAGGCTCAGATACGCAGTATTTT.

V gene TRBV7-2 combines with J gene TRBJ2-6; 8 bases line up with TRBD2. The CDR3 is 17 amino acids. The germline V gene encodes CDR1 SGHTA and CDR2 FQGNSA. J was trimmed by 4 bases and V by 8 bases; bases with no gene match: 13. CDR3 sequence: CASFSTSASGGANVLTF. The DNA for the CDR3 is TGTGCCAGCTTCTCGACTAGCGCGAGCGGGGGGGCCAACGTCCTGACTTTC.

This clonotype was detected ten times or more. V and J are TRBV11-3 and TRBJ2-1; 9 bases are a match to TRBD2. This CDR3 has 15 amino acids. From germline, CDR1 is SGHNT and CDR2 YENEEA. The junction had 11 bases not matched to a gene; V was cut back by 7 bases and J by 7 bases. CDR3 region: CASNHLAGVGNEQFF. The CDR3 region has the DNA TGTGCCAGCAACCATTTAGCGGGAGTAGGAAATGAGCAGTTCTTC.

This clonotype was seen only a few times. A much larger clone is a single base away; this may be a read error. The CDR3 DNA follows: TGTGCCAGCAGCTTGGCCTCGGCACTCTCCTACGAGCAGTACTTC. Translation gives CASSLASALSYEQYF. The chain has TRBV5-6 and TRBJ2-7, with no clear D. V was shortened by 0 bases and J by 0 bases, with 10 bases between the two germline ends. The CDR3 spans 15 residues. Germline assignment: CDR1 SGHDT and CDR2 YYEEEE.

This clonotype was observed many times. The rearrangement uses TRBV5-5 and TRBJ1-5, with a possible D match to TRBD1 (5 bases). This CDR3 has 13 residues. In germline, CDR1 is SGHKS, CDR2 YYEKEE (reference sequence). Between the trimmed V and J ends, which lost 0 bases and 9 bases, there was a span of 10 bases. The CDR3 DNA reads TGTGCCAGCAGCTTGGCCACAGGACCGCCCCAGCATTTT. Its protein product is CASSLATGPPQHF. Drawing the rest from reference TRBV5-5 and TRBJ1-5, the complete variable domain is DAGVTQSPTHLIKTRGQQVTLRCSPISGHKSVSWYQQVLGQGPQFIFQYYEKEERGRGNFPDRFSARQFPNYSSELNVNALLLGDSALYLCASSLATGPPQHFGDGTRLSIL.

This clonotype was seen repeatedly, ten times or more. The chain has TRBV19 and TRBJ2-5; D gene uncertain. Trimming took off 3 bases at V and 2 bases at J, with 10 bases between the two ends. The CDR3 runs to 14 residues. The germline gives CDR1 LNHDA, CDR2 SQIVND (reference sequence). The CDR3 nucleotides read TGTGCCAGTAGTATCGACCTACCGCAAGAGACCCAGTACTTC. This codes for CASSIDLPQETQYF. Using reference TRBV19 and TRBJ2-5 for the parts outside the CDR3, the full variable domain is DGGITQSPKYLFRKEGQNVTLSCEQNLNHDAMYWYRQDPGQGLRLIYYSQIVNDFQKGDIAEGYSVSREKKESFPLTVTSAQKNPTAFYLCASSIDLPQETQYFGPGTRLLVL.

This clonotype was seen ten or more times. The genes are TRBV7-9 and TRBJ2-7; tentatively, D is TRBD1 or TRBD2 (5 bases each). V lost 3 bases and J lost 7, with 16 bases in between. CDR1 and CDR2 from the germline V gene are SEHNR and FQNEAQ (reference sequence). The CDR3 has 14 amino acids. CDR3 sequence (DNA): TGTGCCAGCAGCTTCGTGCGAGGGGCTGGTGAGCAGTACTTC. Translation gives CASSFVRGAGEQYF.